A selection of T cell receptor beta chains follows, all from one sample in a study of cytomegalovirus exposure and HLA in healthy donors. Method: immunoSEQ multiplex PCR; TCRdb's copy keeps in-frame clones and lacks some. The sample holds roughly 220,000 clones, approximately 70% seen once. Sequenced: PBMCs. The receptors were sampled from a man in his forties in good health and CMV-seropositive. CDR3s include the opening cysteine and the closing phenylalanine or tryptophan.

V: TRBV11-2
CDR3: CASSITSGGFNEQFF

V: TRBV11-2
CDR3: CASSSQTGAATNYGYTF

V: TRBV7-2
CDR3: CASSYSGGNSYEQYF

V: TRBV6-1
CDR3: CASSEARQLMREQYF

V: TRBV10-3
CDR3: CAISDPLGPGVYNEQFF

V: TRBV4-3
CDR3: CASSQGVSQGSGYEQYF

V: TRBV28
CDR3: CATGTGQNEKLFF

V: TRBV7-7
CDR3: CASSPTSAGGKETQYF

V: TRBV5-4
CDR3: CASSLRLAGGTDTQYF

V: TRBV7-6
CDR3: CASSLEEKGNQPQHF

V: TRBV20-1
CDR3: CSASSGWQGYF

V: TRBV10-2
CDR3: CASSQDRSYEQYF

V: TRBV6-1
CDR3: CASSQDRESNYGYTF

V: TRBV6-6
CDR3: CASSYGGYGYTF

V: TRBV15
CDR3: CATSAGLANNEQFF

V: TRBV28
CDR3: CASSFITAAYNSPLHF

V: TRBV5-4
CDR3: CASSSTSGGYNEQFF

V: TRBV5-8
CDR3: CASSSGHGETQYF

V: TRBV7-2
CDR3: CASSTRQGPYEQYF

V: TRBV5-1
CDR3: CASSTTGGPYNEKLFF

V: TRBV9
CDR3: CASSGSGTNTEAFF

V: TRBV19
CDR3: CASRKRDAGELFF

V: TRBV6-1
CDR3: CASSAPVGERDTEAFF

V: TRBV28
CDR3: CATDRAGYGYTF

V: TRBV2
CDR3: CASSVGTPYQPQHF

V: TRBV11-2
CDR3: CASSLERGGAFGNTIYF

V: TRBV6-5
CDR3: CASSYSGSSTDTQYF

V: TRBV19
CDR3: CASSKLDMMSTEAFF

V: TRBV4-2
CDR3: CASSQDLGQGQYF

V: TRBV7-9
CDR3: CASSLGVRTGGNTGELFF

V: TRBV7-9
CDR3: CSSSGGVTHEQYF

V: TRBV21-1
CDR3: CASSDRVAEPYEQYF

V: TRBV13
CDR3: CASSLGGGRTSPLHF

V: TRBV19
CDR3: CASSIDVGYEQYF

V: TRBV6-6
CDR3: CASRIAGGTYNEQFF

V: TRBV19
CDR3: CASSRGGASALHF

V: TRBV5-1
CDR3: CASSLGGREREQYF

V: TRBV19
CDR3: CASSIGTGRSNQPQHF

V: TRBV6-1
CDR3: CASSETDRGGYTF